The present entry profiles one TCR beta chain with its context. In the authors' workflow: Nucleated cell counts were estimated from reference gene primer amplification. Repertoires were generated with immunoSEQ multiplex PCR, while TCRdb's copy carries only in-frame clones and drops some. V and J calls plus clone size are reproduced from that table; the DNA served to infer D and trimming. The sample has roughly 170,000 clones, 74% seen once. This entry belongs to a study of blood T cell repertoires in COVID-19. Study information: COVID-19 samples from acute and convalescent phases originated in the United States, Italy and Spain. T cells, B-cell-depleted T cells, or PBMCs supplied cDNA or gDNA.

Germline V lookup: CDR1 WSHSY, CDR2 SAAADI. The CDR3 has 13 amino acids. With 2 bases removed from V and 7 bases from J, the gap between germline ends came to 9 bases. The sequenced sample was peripheral blood. The rearrangement uses TRBV10-2 and TRBJ1-5, with D perhaps TRBD1 (5 bases). This TCR was sampled from a woman at least 80 years old with acute or convalescent COVID-19. The CDR3 bases are TGCGCCAGCAGTGAGCAGGGCAGGCAGCCCCAGCATTTT. Its protein product is CASSEQGRQPQHF.